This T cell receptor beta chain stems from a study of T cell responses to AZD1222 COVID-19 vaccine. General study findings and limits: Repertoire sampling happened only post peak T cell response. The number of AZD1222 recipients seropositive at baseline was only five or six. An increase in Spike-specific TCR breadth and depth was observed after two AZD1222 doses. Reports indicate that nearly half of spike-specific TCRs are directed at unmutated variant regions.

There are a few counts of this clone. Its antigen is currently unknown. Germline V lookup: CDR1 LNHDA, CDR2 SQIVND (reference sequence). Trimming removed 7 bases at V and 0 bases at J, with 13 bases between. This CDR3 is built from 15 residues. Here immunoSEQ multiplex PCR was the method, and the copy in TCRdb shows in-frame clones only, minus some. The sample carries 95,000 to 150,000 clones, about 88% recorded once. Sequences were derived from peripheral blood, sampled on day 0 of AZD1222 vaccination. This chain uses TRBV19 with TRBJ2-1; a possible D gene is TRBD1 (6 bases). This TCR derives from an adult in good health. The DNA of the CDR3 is TGTGCCAGTAAGCATGACAGGAGCTCCTACAATGAGCAGTTCTTC. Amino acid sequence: CASKHDRSSYNEQFF.